These 8 T cell receptor beta chains were all obtained from the same sample, sequenced in a study of cytomegalovirus exposure and HLA in healthy donors. Researchers ran the PCR with 60 Vbeta and 13 Jbeta primers. Libraries were prepared by immunoSEQ multiplex PCR; TCRdb keeps only in-frame clonotypes and omits some of them. Here the sample spans 200,000 to 300,000 clones, 85% being singletons. The material sequenced was PBMCs. The receptors here all came from a girl aged 2 to 10 in good health and CMV-seronegative.

V usage is TRBV7-9 and J usage is TRBJ2-7, with D possibly TRBD2 on 7 matching bases. This CDR3 has 13 amino acids. Looked up from germline, CDR1 is SEHNR and CDR2 is FQNEAQ (reference sequence). Trimming pared 3 bases from V and 7 bases from J, leaving 13 bases between. CDR3 bases: TGTGCCAGCAGCTTGGGGGGGGCGAGTGAGCAGTACTTC. It translates to CASSLGGASEQYF.

The chain joins TRBV5-4 to TRBJ2-1; 13 nucleotides line up with TRBD2. This CDR3 has 16 amino acids. Germline values: CDR1 SGHNT, CDR2 YYREEE (reference sequence). J was trimmed by 9 bases and V by 4 bases; bases with no gene match: 10. CDR3 sequence (DNA): TGTGCCAGCAGCGTACCGGGACTAGCGGGATCGAGTGAGCAGTTCTTC. This gives the protein CASSVPGLAGSSEQFF.

This clone was recorded once. The chain combines TRBV19 with TRBJ1-2, with 7 nucleotides matching TRBD1. The V gene end was trimmed by 6 bases and the J gene end by 7 bases; junction bases not matched to a gene: 11. The CDR3 consists of 14 residues. Germline CDR1 reads LNHDA; CDR2 reads SQIVND (reference sequence). The chain's CDR3 is CASRTDRPGGGYTF. The CDR3 region has the DNA TGTGCCAGTAGAACGGACAGGCCCGGGGGTGGCTACACCTTC.

The chain links TRBV18 to TRBJ1-1, with D unclear. V was trimmed by 4 bases and J by 0 bases, leaving 9 bases between them. The CDR3 runs to 14 residues. CDR1 and CDR2 from the germline V gene are KGHSH and LQKENI. The chain's CDR3 is CASSLQPLNTEAFF. As DNA, the CDR3 is TGTGCCAGCTCACTACAGCCCCTGAACACTGAAGCTTTCTTT.

The chain couples TRBV11-2 to TRBJ1-5; the D is unclear. V was clipped by 3 bases and J by 4 bases, with 4 bases between them. The length of the CDR3 is 12 residues. Per the germline V gene, CDR1 is SGHAT and CDR2 is FQNNGV. The DNA for the CDR3 is TGTGCCAGCAGCTTTACTAATCAGCCCCAGCATTTT. Translation gives CASSFTNQPQHF.

The chain recombines TRBV29-1 with TRBJ1-3; D remains unclear. Germline V gene sequence: CDR1 SQVTM, CDR2 ANQGSEA. This CDR3 contains 13 residues. Trimming shortened V by 2 bases and J by 3 bases, and 8 bases separated the two germline ends. In nucleotides, the CDR3 is TGCAGCGTTGAACGGGGAGGTGGAAACACCATATATTTT. This encodes CSVERGGGNTIYF.

The V gene is TRBV9, the J gene TRBJ1-2; unclear D gene. Germline CDR1 and CDR2: SGDLS and YYNGEE. This CDR3 has 13 residues. V was shortened by 5 bases and J by 5 bases, with 13 bases between the two germline ends. The CDR3 sequence: CASRDHGEYGYTF. CDR3 DNA sequence: TGTGCCAGCAGGGACCACGGGGAGTATGGCTACACCTTC.

The V call is TRBV6-4, the J call TRBJ2-3, with TRBD2 matching 7 bases. Germline V CDR1 and CDR2: MRHNA, SNTAGT. J lost 1 base, V lost 0 bases, and 1 base had no gene match. The CDR3 has 15 residues. The CDR3 loop reads CASSDSSGGTDTQYF. The DNA for the CDR3 is TGTGCCAGCAGTGACTCGAGCGGGGGCACAGATACGCAGTATTTT.